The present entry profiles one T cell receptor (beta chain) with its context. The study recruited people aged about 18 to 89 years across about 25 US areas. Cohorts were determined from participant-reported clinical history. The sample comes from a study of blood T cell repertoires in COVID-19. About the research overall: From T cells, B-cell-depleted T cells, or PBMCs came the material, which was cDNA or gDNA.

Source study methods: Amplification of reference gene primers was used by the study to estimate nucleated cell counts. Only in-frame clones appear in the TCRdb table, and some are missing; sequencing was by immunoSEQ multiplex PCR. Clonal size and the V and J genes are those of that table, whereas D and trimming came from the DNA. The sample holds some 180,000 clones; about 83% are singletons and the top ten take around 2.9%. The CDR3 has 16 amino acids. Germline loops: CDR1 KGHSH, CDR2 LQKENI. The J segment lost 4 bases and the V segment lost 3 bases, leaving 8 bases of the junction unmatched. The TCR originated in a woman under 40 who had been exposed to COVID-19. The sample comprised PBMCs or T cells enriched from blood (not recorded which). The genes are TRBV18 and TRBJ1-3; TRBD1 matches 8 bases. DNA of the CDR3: TGTGCCAGCTCACCTCGAGGACAGGGAGAAGGAAACACCATATATTTT. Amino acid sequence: CASSPRGQGEGNTIYF.